This T cell receptor (beta chain) was profiled in a study of control samples from healthy donors and cancer patients. This CDR3 comprises 13 residues. Germline values: CDR1 MNHEY, CDR2 SVGAGI. Trimming removed 5 bases from V and 5 bases from J, with 9 bases in between. Only in-frame clones appear in the TCRdb table, and some are missing; sequencing was by immunoSEQ multiplex PCR. In the table there are some 130,000 clones, 90% of which are singletons. This receptor was identified in a man in his forties or fifties in good health. The chain links TRBV6-5 to TRBJ2-2, with D unresolved. The sample consisted of blood. The CDR3 DNA reads as TGTGCCAGCAGTAAGCCGTCGACCGGGGAGCTGTTTTTT. Residues: CASSKPSTGELFF.